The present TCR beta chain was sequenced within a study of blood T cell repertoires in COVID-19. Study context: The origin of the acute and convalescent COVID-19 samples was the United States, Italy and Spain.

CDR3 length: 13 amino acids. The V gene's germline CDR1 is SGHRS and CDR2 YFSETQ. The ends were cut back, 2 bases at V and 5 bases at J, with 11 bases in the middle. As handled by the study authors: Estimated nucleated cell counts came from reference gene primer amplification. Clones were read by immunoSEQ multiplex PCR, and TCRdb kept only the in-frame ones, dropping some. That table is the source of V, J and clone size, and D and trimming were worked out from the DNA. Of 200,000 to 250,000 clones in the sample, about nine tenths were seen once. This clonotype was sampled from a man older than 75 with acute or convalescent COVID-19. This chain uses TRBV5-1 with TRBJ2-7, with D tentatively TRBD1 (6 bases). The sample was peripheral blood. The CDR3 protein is CASSLSSGDEQYV. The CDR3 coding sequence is TGCGCCAGCAGCTTATCCTCAGGGGACGAGCAGTACGTC.